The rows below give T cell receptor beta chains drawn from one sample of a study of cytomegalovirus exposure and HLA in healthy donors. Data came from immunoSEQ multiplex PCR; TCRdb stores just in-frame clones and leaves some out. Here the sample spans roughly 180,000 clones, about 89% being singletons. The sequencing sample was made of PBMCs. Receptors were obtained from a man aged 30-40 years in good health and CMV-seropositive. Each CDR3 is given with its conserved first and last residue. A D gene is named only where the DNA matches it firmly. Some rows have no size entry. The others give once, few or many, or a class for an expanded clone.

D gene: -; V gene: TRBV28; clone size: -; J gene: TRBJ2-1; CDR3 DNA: TGTGCCAGCAGTTCGGCCAATGAGCAGTTCTTC; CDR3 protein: CASSSANEQFF
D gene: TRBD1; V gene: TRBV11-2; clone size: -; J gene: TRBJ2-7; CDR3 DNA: TGTGCCAGCAGCTTTGGACAGGGGGGGTACGAGCAGTACTTC; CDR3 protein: CASSFGQGGYEQYF
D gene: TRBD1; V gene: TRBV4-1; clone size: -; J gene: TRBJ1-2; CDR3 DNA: TGCGCCAGCAGCCAGACAGGGTTCGACTATGGCTACACCTTC; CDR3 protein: CASSQTGFDYGYTF
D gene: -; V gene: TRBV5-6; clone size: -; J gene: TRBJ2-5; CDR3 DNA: TGTGCCAGCAGGCCGTTCGGGGTCGAGACCCAGTACTTC; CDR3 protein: CASRPFGVETQYF
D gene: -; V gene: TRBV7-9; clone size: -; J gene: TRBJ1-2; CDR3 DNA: TGTGCCAGCAGCTTAGCAGGGAACTATGGCTACACCTTC; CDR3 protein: CASSLAGNYGYTF
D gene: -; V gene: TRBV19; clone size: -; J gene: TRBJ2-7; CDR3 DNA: TGTGCCAGTAGTAAGAATGCGGGGACTTCCTACGAGCAGTACTTC; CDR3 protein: CASSKNAGTSYEQYF
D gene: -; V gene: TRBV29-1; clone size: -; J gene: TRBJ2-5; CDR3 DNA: TGCAGCGTGGCTCAAGAGACCCAGTACTTC; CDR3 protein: CSVAQETQYF
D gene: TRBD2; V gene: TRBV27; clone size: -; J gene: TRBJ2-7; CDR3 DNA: TGTGCCAGCAGTCCATGGACTAGCGGGAGTGCTTTCGAGCAGTACTTC; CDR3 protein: CASSPWTSGSAFEQYF
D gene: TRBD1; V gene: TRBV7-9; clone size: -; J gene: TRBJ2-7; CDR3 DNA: TGTGCCAGCAGCCCCCGACAGGGGCTCTCCTACGAGCAGTACTTC; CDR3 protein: CASSPRQGLSYEQYF
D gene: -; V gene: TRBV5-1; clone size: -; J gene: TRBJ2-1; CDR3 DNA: TGCGCCAGCAGCCTTCACAGGGGAGGGAGTGGTGAGCAGTTCTTC; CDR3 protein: CASSLHRGGSGEQFF
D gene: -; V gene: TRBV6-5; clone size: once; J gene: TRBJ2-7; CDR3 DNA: TGTGCCACCGGGACCTACGAGCAGTACTTC; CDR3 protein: CATGTYEQYF
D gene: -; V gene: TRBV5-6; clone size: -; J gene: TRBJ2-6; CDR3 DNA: TGTGCCAGCAGCCGGGGCCTCTCTGGGGCCAACGTCCTGACTTTC; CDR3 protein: CASSRGLSGANVLTF
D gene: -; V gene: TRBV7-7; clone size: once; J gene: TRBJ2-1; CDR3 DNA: TGTGCTAGCAGCTCCTTGGAGCAGTTCTTC; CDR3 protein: CASSSLEQFF
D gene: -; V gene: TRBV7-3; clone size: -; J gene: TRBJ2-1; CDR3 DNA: TGTGCCAGCAGCTTGACCTTCGACGCAGGCAATGAGCAGTTCTTC; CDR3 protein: CASSLTFDAGNEQFF
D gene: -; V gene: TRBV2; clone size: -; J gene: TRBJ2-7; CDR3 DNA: TGTGCCAGCAGTACAGACCTCTACGAGCAGTACTTC; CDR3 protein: CASSTDLYEQYF
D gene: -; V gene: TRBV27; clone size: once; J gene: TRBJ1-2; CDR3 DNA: TGTGCCAGCACCTTCGTGGGGGGTGGGGGCAACTATGGCTACACCTTC; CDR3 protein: CASTFVGGGGNYGYTF
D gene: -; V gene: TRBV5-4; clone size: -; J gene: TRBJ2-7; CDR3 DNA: TGTGCCAGCAGCTTACGGGACAACACCTACGAGCAGTACTTC; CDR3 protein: CASSLRDNTYEQYF
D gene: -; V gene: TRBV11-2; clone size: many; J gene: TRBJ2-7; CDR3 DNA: TGTGCCAGCAGCTTGGAGAGAGGGGTACACTACGAGCAGTACTTC; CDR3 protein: CASSLERGVHYEQYF
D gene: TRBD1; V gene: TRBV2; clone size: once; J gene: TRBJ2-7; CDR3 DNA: TGTGCCAGCGGAGACAGGGGCCGGAACGAGCAGTACTTC; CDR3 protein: CASGDRGRNEQYF
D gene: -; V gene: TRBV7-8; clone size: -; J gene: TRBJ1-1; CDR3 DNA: TGTGCCAGCAGCTCCGGCCAAATTTCTACGTTTATGAACACTGAAGCTTTCTTT; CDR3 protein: CASSSGQISTFMNTEAFF
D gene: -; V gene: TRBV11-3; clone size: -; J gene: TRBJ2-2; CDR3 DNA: TGTGCCAGCAGCCCTAGTGCCCCCGGGGAGCTGTTTTTT; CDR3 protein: CASSPSAPGELFF
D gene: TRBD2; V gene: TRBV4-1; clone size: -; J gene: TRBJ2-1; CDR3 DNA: TGCGCCAGCAGCCAAGATTCCGGGGGGGCTTGGTACAATGAGCAGTTCTTC; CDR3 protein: CASSQDSGGAWYNEQFF
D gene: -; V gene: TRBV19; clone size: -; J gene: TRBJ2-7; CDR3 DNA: TGTGCCAGTAGTTCCCAAGACAGCTTTTCCTACGAGCAGTACTTC; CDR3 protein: CASSSQDSFSYEQYF
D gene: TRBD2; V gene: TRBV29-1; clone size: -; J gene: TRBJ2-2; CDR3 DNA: TGCAGCGTTGAGGGGAAGCTGGGAGCGGGGACCGGGGAGCTGTTTTTT; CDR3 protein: CSVEGKLGAGTGELFF
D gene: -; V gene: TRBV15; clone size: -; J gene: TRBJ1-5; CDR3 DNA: TGTGCCACCAGCAGAGATCTGATATTAGACCAGCCCCAGCATTTT; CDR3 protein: CATSRDLILDQPQHF
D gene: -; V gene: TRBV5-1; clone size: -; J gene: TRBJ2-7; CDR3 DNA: TGCGCCAGCAGCTCCGGGGACTACGAGCAGTACTTC; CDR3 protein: CASSSGDYEQYF
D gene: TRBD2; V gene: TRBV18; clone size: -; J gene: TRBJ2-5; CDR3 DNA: TGTGCCAGCTCACCTTCGGGAGGCGAAGGAGGAGAGACCCAGTACTTC; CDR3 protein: CASSPSGGEGGETQYF
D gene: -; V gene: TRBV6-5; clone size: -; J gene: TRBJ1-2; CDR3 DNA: TGTGCCAGCAGTCCCTTAGGGTCCCGTGGCTACACCTTC; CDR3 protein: CASSPLGSRGYTF
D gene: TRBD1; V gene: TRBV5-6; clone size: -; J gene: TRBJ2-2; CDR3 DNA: TGTGCCAGCAGCCTGGACAGGGGTACCGGGGAGCTGTTTTTT; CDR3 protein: CASSLDRGTGELFF
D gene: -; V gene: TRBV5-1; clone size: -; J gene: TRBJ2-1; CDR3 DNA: TGCGCCAGCAGCGGCTGGACAAGCCTCAATGAGCAGTTCTTC; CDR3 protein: CASSGWTSLNEQFF
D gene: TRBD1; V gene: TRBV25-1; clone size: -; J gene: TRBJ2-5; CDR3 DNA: TGTGCCAGCAGTGGAACCGGGACAGGGTTATTGAAGACCCAGTACTTC; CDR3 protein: CASSGTGTGLLKTQYF
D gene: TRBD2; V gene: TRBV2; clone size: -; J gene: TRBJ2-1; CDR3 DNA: TGTGCCAGCAGTGGGTTAGCGGGGGTGAATGAGCAGTTCTTC; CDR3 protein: CASSGLAGVNEQFF
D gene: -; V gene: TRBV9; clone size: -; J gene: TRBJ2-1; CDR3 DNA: TGTGCCAGCAGCGTACGGCAGGACAATGAGCAGTTCTTC; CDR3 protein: CASSVRQDNEQFF